This TCR beta chain is from a study of blood T cell repertoires in COVID-19. Measured with immunoSEQ multiplex PCR; TCRdb has only the in-frame clones, and not every one. The sample yields about 35,000 clones, 80% seen once. This clone was found a few times. The CDR3 has 12 residues. V was trimmed by 3 bases and J by 6 bases, leaving 9 bases between them. CDR1 is MDHEN, CDR2 SYDVKM, per germline. V is TRBV28 and J is TRBJ2-7; D gene uncertain. Sequencing used peripheral blood. The sequence was obtained from a woman in her seventies with acute or convalescent COVID-19. CDR3 amino acids: CASSLSLREQYF. The CDR3, as DNA: TGTGCCAGCAGTTTGAGCTTGCGCGAGCAGTACTTC.